These 6 T cell receptor beta chains came from one sample sequenced in a study of molecular identifiers for immune sequencing clone quantification. TCRdb re-called the PCR reads with MiXCR, one entry per CDR3 protein. The sample records about 500,000 distinct CDR3 sequences, about 25% being singletons. Sequencing input: naive CD8+ T cells from blood, with Jurkat cell RNA spiked in. Subset in this sample: FACS-sorted CD8+CD4-CCR7+CD45RA+ naive T cells. The receptor source for this set is a human donor in good health. Some libraries in this study had Jurkat cell RNA spiked in.

This chain joins TRBV28 and TRBJ2-7, with 8 bases that match TRBD1. The CDR3 is 15 residues long. Germline CDR1 reads MDHEN; CDR2 reads SYDVKM. V was pared by 4 bases and J by 4 bases, with 9 bases of the junction left unmatched. CDR3 amino acids: CASSSAQGAFYEQYF. In DNA, the CDR3 is TGTGCCAGCAGTTCCGCGCAGGGGGCTTTTTACGAGCAGTACTTC.

This clonotype was recorded a few times. The chain has TRBV19 and TRBJ1-1, with TRBD1 as a possible D gene (5 bases). The ends were cut back, 8 bases at V and 1 base at J, with 11 bases in the middle. Germline assignment: CDR1 LNHDA and CDR2 SQIVND (reference sequence). CDR3 length equals 13 residues. The CDR3 reads CASRTQGNTEAFF. CDR3 nucleotides: TGTGCCAGTCGAACTCAGGGGAACACTGAAGCTTTCTTT.

This clonotype has only a few counts. The rearrangement uses TRBV12-3 or TRBV12-4 and TRBJ1-1; D gene uncertain. The CDR3 spans 15 residues. V was cut by 1 base and J by 3 bases, with 12 bases left in between. The CDR3, as DNA: TGTGCCAGCAGTTTAGAAGGAGGGTCGTACACTGAAGCTTTCTTT. Translation: CASSLEGGSYTEAFF.

Of note for this clonotype: At one end the junction does not follow the germline gene, possibly because of a read error. This chain joins TRBV12-3 or TRBV12-4 and TRBJ1-1; no clear D gene. The J call may be faulty, since TRBJ2-1 better matches the DNA end. The CDR3 covers 14 residues. CDR3 residues: CASSFLNQYNEQFF. Here the CDR3 DNA reads TGTGCTAGCAGTTTCCTCAATCAATACAATGAGCAGTTCTTC.

Note on this clonotype: A much larger clone is a single base away; this may be a read error. V usage is TRBV28 and J usage is TRBJ1-5, with D maybe TRBD1 (6 bases). The germline V and J ends were trimmed by 1 base and 14 bases, with 12 bases remaining between them. The CDR3 runs 12 residues. CDR1 is MDHEN, CDR2 SYDVKM, per germline. The CDR3: CASSLFGGDKHF. For the CDR3, the DNA is TGTGCCAGCAGTTTATTTGGCGGGGACAAGCATTTT.

This clonotype was observed a handful of times. The J gene is TRBJ2-5, the V gene TRBV10-2; tentatively, D is TRBD1 or TRBD2 (5 bases each). Germline-derived CDR1 and CDR2 are WSHSY and SAAADI. The ends were cut back, 5 bases at V and 4 bases at J, with 14 bases in the middle. The CDR3 is made up of 14 amino acids. In nucleotides, the CDR3 is TGCGCCAGCAGTCCCCCGGGACCGATAGAGACCCAGTACTTC. Its protein is CASSPPGPIETQYF.